Shown below are 10 T cell receptor beta chains from a single sample sequenced in a study of Graves' ophthalmopathy and Graves' hyperthyroidism. The study amplified TCR beta CDR3 regions using RNA transcripts. First-round RT-PCR relied on HTBI primers, and a second-round multiplex PCR came next. Each CDR3 protein gets one entry after TCRdb re-called the multiplex PCR reads with MiXCR. The sample consists of about 700,000 distinct CDR3 sequences, over 40% of them appearing once. Sequenced: peripheral blood. The receptors originated from an adult man with Graves' ophthalmopathy.

About this clonotype itself: It may be a read error: a sequence one base away is much more abundant. The chain has TRBV10-3 and TRBJ2-7, with 7 positions matching TRBD2. The CDR3 is 14 amino acids. Germline CDR1 ENHRY, CDR2 SYGVKD. For the CDR3, the DNA is TGTGCCAGCAGCTTACGACTAGCCCATGGCGAGCAGCACTTC. It codes for CASSLRLAHGEQHF.

The V and J genes are TRBV5-1 and TRBJ2-5, with 10 bases identical to TRBD1. The CDR3 contains 18 residues. The trim removed 3 bases at V and 5 bases at J, leaving 16 bases unmatched. CDR1 and CDR2 (germline): SGHRS, YFSETQ. The CDR3 DNA reads TGCGCCAGCAGCTCCCCCCGTGGGACAGGGGATCAGGGGGAGACCCAGTACTTC. It is translated as CASSSPRGTGDQGETQYF.

This clonotype was seen repeatedly, ten times or more. V usage is TRBV7-2 and J usage is TRBJ2-5; 8 nucleotides align to TRBD2. The CDR3 spans 16 residues. Unmatched junction bases numbered 9, after V lost 5 bases and J lost 1 base. Looked up from germline, CDR1 is SGHTA and CDR2 is FQGNSA. The CDR3 region is CASSPRGVVSQETQYF. CDR3 nucleotide sequence: TGTGCCAGCAGCCCGCGGGGGGTGGTTTCCCAAGAGACCCAGTACTTC.

This clonotype was seen repeatedly, ten times or more. The genes are TRBV9 and TRBJ1-6, with no clear D. The germline V gene encodes CDR1 SGDLS and CDR2 YYNGEE. The CDR3 is 14 amino acids. Trimming pared 4 bases from V and 9 bases from J, leaving 14 bases between. The CDR3 bases are TGTGCCAGCAGCTCAGGACTCGACGGTTCACCCCTCCACTTT. Its translation is CASSSGLDGSPLHF.

This clonotype showed up many times. The germline gene is not matched at one end of the junction; a read error may be the cause. This rearrangement joins TRBV14 to TRBJ2-7; 7 nucleotides agree with TRBD2. CDR1 is SGHDN and CDR2 is FVKESK in the germline V gene. The CDR3 is 12 residues long. CDR3 residues: CASSQGSATSSF. The CDR3 nucleotides are TGTGCCAGCAGCCAGGGAAGTGCGACTAGCTCTTTC.

The chain is built from TRBV6-6 and TRBJ1-5; TRBD1 matches 7 bases. The germline gives CDR1 MNHNY, CDR2 SVGAGI (reference sequence). This CDR3 is 16 amino acids long. Germline trimming cut 2 bases from V and 0 bases from J; bases unmatched to any gene: 4. CDR3 in amino acids: CASSYRQGPSNQPQHF. CDR3 coding DNA: TGTGCCAGCAGTTACCGACAGGGCCCTAGCAATCAGCCCCAGCATTTT.

This clonotype showed up many times. The chain employs TRBV20-1 and TRBJ1-4; 10 nucleotides agree with TRBD1. There are 13 residues in the CDR3. The V and J ends lost 4 bases and 6 bases, in that order; junction bases with no gene match: 2. Germline V lookup: CDR1 DFQATT, CDR2 SNEGSKA (reference sequence). The CDR3 loop reads CSATGTGDEKLFF. The CDR3 region has the DNA TGCAGTGCTACCGGGACAGGGGATGAAAAACTGTTTTTT.

The V gene is TRBV12-3 or TRBV12-4, the J gene TRBJ2-7, with a weak D call TRBD2 (6 bases). The V gene lost 5 bases and the J gene lost 2 bases, with 13 bases spanning the gap. The CDR3 runs 14 residues. CDR3 sequence reads: CASSTSGDPYEQYF. CDR3 sequence (DNA): TGTGCCAGCAGTACATCGGGAGACCCCTACGAGCAGTACTTC.

This rearrangement joins TRBV29-1 to TRBJ1-1; unclear D gene. Germline CDR1 and CDR2: SQVTM and ANQGSEA. The CDR3 loop spans 13 amino acids. V was pared by 7 bases and J by 4 bases, with 16 bases between. The chain's CDR3 is CSGATGEGTEAFF. The CDR3 DNA reads TGCAGCGGGGCCACCGGGGAAGGCACTGAAGCTTTCTTT.

This clonotype was seen repeatedly, ten times or more. The junction departs from germline at one end; a sequencing error may be responsible. The V call is TRBV7-2, the J call TRBJ2-7; 7 nucleotides align to TRBD1. This CDR3 spans 15 amino acids. Germline CDR1 is SGHTA and CDR2 is FQGNSA. The CDR3 protein is CASNLVWDSSHEQYF. DNA for the CDR3: TGTGCCAGCAACTTAGTGTGGGACAGTTCCCACGAGCAGTACTTC. The full variable domain, its missing parts supplied by reference TRBV7-2 and TRBJ2-7, is GAGVSQSPSNKVTEKGKDVELRCDPISGHTALYWYRQSLGQGLEFLIYFQGNSAPDKSGLPSDRFSAERTGGSVSTLTIQRTQQEDSAVYLCASNLVWDSSHEQYFGPGTRLTVT.